Shown below are 29 T cell receptor beta chains from a single sample sequenced in a study of blood T cell repertoires in COVID-19. Repertoires were generated with immunoSEQ multiplex PCR, while TCRdb's copy carries only in-frame clones and drops some. This sample has 150,000 or so clones, with roughly 89% found just once. Sequenced material: PBMCs or T cells enriched from blood (not recorded which). The receptors were sampled from a woman aged 50 to 60 who had been exposed to COVID-19.

This chain joins TRBV29-1 and TRBJ1-2; no firm D call. The CDR3 extends over 12 amino acids. Germline-derived CDR1 and CDR2 are SQVTM and ANQGSEA. Trimming shortened V by 2 bases and J by 4 bases, and 8 bases separated the two germline ends. In nucleotides, the CDR3 is TGCAGCGTTGAAATGGGGAGCTATGGCTACACCTTC. It translates to CSVEMGSYGYTF.

This chain joins TRBV6-5 and TRBJ1-6; TRBD1 is a possible D gene (5 bases). The CDR3 is made up of 15 amino acids. The germline V gene encodes CDR1 MNHEY and CDR2 SVGAGI. Deletions cut 0 bases from V and 8 bases from J, with 11 bases between. CDR3 in amino acids: CASSYSGRGDSPLHF. CDR3 coding DNA: TGTGCCAGCAGTTACTCGGGGCGGGGGGATTCACCCCTCCACTTT.

Points on this clone: A read error may account for a junction end that differs from germline. The chain uses TRBV7-7 and TRBJ2-5; maybe TRBD2 (5 bases). This CDR3 contains 16 residues. Germline values: CDR1 SSHAT, CDR2 FNYEAQ (reference sequence). The CDR3 region has the DNA TGTGCTAGCAGCCCCCGGGGATGGGGAGAGGGAGAGACCCAGTACTTC. This gives the protein CASSPRGWGEGETQYF.

This rearrangement joins TRBV3-1 (or the pseudogene TRBV3-2) to TRBJ2-3; 10 positions match TRBD1. This CDR3 region has 17 residues. Trimming took 3 bases from V and 4 from J; bases not matched to a gene: 10. Germline V CDR1 and CDR2: LGHDT, YNNKEL (reference sequence). Written as DNA, the CDR3 is TGTGCCAGCAGCCAGACCCCCGGGACAGGGGCCCCAGATACGCAGTATTTT. It translates to CASSQTPGTGAPDTQYF.

The chain carries TRBV7-2 and TRBJ1-2; unclear D gene. Trimming took 4 bases from V and 10 from J, leaving 16 bases between them. CDR3 size: 13 residues. Germline CDR1 is SGHTA and CDR2 is FQGNSA. CDR3 nucleotides: TGTGCCAGCAGCTCTAGTCTCAAATCTCCCTACACCTTC. It yields the protein CASSSSLKSPYTF.

The V call is TRBV7-9, the J call TRBJ1-6; D gene unclear. This CDR3 contains 16 residues. The ends were cut back, 6 bases at V and 7 bases at J, with 19 bases in the middle. CDR1 and CDR2 from the germline V gene are SEHNR and FQNEAQ (reference sequence). The chain's CDR3 is CASSLWVPGRNSPLHF. CDR3 nucleotide sequence: TGTGCCAGCAGTCTCTGGGTTCCAGGCAGGAATTCACCCCTCCACTTT.

V usage is TRBV6-2 or TRBV6-3 and J usage is TRBJ2-2; TRBD2 agrees at 7 bases. With V trimmed by 3 bases and J by 2 bases, 6 bases remained unmatched. The CDR3 extends over 16 amino acids. The V gene's germline CDR1 is MNHEY and CDR2 SVGEGT. The CDR3 DNA reads as TGTGCCAGCAGTTATTTAGCGGGCCGAAACACCGGGGAGCTGTTTTTT. Residues: CASSYLAGRNTGELFF.

The V call is TRBV30, the J call TRBJ1-4, with D unresolved. The ends were cut back, 2 bases at V and 2 bases at J, with 18 bases in the middle. The CDR3 consists of 17 residues. Germline CDR1 is GTSNPN and CDR2 is SVGIG (reference sequence). The CDR3 bases are TGTGCCTGGAGTCCCGACCCCTGGGCGGGGACTAATGAAAAACTGTTTTTT. This translates into CAWSPDPWAGTNEKLFF.

This clone was picked up one time. The gene calls are TRBV2 and TRBJ2-7, with TRBD2 identical over 7 bases. Germline V CDR1 and CDR2: SNHLY, FYNNEI. CDR3 length: 13 amino acids. V lost 11 bases and J lost 7; bases outside the gene matches: 14. CDR3 in amino acids: CAAEASGVREQYF. DNA for the CDR3: TGTGCCGCGGAGGCCAGCGGGGTAAGAGAGCAGTACTTC.

The J gene is TRBJ2-7, the V gene TRBV11-2; 8 nucleotides line up with TRBD2. CDR1 and CDR2 from the germline V gene are SGHAT and FQNNGV. Unmatched junction bases numbered 6, after V lost 5 bases and J lost 3 bases. The CDR3 spans 14 residues. CDR3 coding DNA: TGTGCCAGCAGCGCCACTAGCGGAGTCTACGAGCAGTACTTC. This gives the protein CASSATSGVYEQYF.

This clone was observed a handful of times. The V and J genes are TRBV4-2 and TRBJ2-1, with D tentatively TRBD2 (5 bases). Trimming cost V 0 bases and J 6 bases, with 9 bases left between them. The CDR3 contains 14 residues. CDR1 is LGHNA and CDR2 is YNFKEQ in the germline V gene. The CDR3 bases are TGTGCCAGCAGCCAAGAGGGGAGCGGCAATGAGCAGTTCTTC. This sequence encodes CASSQEGSGNEQFF.

The chain recombines TRBV3-1 (or the pseudogene TRBV3-2) with TRBJ1-2, with D perhaps matching TRBD1 (5 bases). The V end lost 4 bases, the J end lost 4 bases, and 13 bases lay between the germline ends. CDR1 and CDR2 (germline): LGHDT, YNNKEL (reference sequence). CDR3 length equals 14 residues. The CDR3 region is CASSPTRGGYGYTF. CDR3 coding DNA: TGTGCCAGCAGCCCCACCCGGGGGGGCTATGGCTACACCTTC.

This rearrangement joins TRBV6-5 to TRBJ1-1; D unclear. Germline V gene sequence: CDR1 MNHEY, CDR2 SVGAGI. The CDR3 is 14 residues long. Trimming stripped 2 bases from V and 9 bases from J, with 16 bases between. The CDR3 DNA is TGTGCCAGCAGTTACGGTCGGGGAGCCCAGAAAGCTTTCTTT. This gives the protein CASSYGRGAQKAFF.

This rearrangement joins TRBV7-8 to TRBJ1-2, with 9 bases lining up with TRBD1. CDR1 is SGHVS and CDR2 is FQNEAQ in the germline V gene. After removal of 0 bases from V and 7 bases from J, the junction contained 3 bases not matched to a gene. This CDR3 comprises 14 residues. CDR3 in DNA: TGTGCCAGCAGCTTAGCGGGGACAGGGTTTGGCTACACCTTC. Translation gives CASSLAGTGFGYTF. Full variable domain (rest looked up from reference TRBV7-8 and TRBJ1-2): GAGVSQSPRYKVAKRGQDVALRCDPISGHVSLFWYQQALGQGPEFLTYFQNEAQLDKSGLPSDRFFAERPEGSVSTLKIQRTQQEDSAVYLCASSLAGTGFGYTFGSGTRLTVV.

The chain combines TRBV4-2 with TRBJ1-1; no firm D call. CDR3 length: 14 amino acids. The ends were cut back, 0 bases at V and 0 bases at J, with 5 bases in the middle. Germline V gene data show CDR1 as LGHNA and CDR2 as YNFKEQ. This CDR3 reads CASSQDRVNTEAFF. The CDR3 DNA sequence: TGTGCCAGCAGCCAAGATCGGGTGAACACTGAAGCTTTCTTT.

The chain has TRBV27 and TRBJ2-7, with D possibly TRBD1 on 7 matching bases. The germline V gene has CDR1 MNHEY and CDR2 SMNVEV (reference sequence). The CDR3 is 16 amino acids. V gave up 4 bases and J gave up 5 bases, with 21 bases separating them. The DNA of the CDR3 is TGTGCCAGCAGTTCAGGGGGGCCGGCGGGGAAGCACGAGCAGTACTTC. This translates into CASSSGGPAGKHEQYF.

This chain links TRBV30 with TRBJ1-6; TRBD1 might be the D (5 bases). This CDR3 has 14 amino acids. The V end lost 3 bases, the J end lost 6 bases, and 12 bases lay between the germline ends. Germline CDR1 and CDR2: GTSNPN and SVGIG (reference sequence). CDR3 protein: CAWRRREANSPLHF. The CDR3 DNA reads as TGTGCCTGGAGGCGCAGGGAAGCTAATTCACCCCTCCACTTT.

This clone was observed a single time. The chain uses TRBV7-2 and TRBJ1-1; perhaps TRBD1 as D (5 bases). CDR1 is SGHTA, CDR2 FQGNSA, per germline. Trimming removed 5 bases from V and 0 bases from J, with 10 bases in between. This CDR3 spans 14 amino acids. The CDR3 nucleotides are TGTGCCAGCAGCGCAACCAGGGTGAACACTGAAGCTTTCTTT. It yields the protein CASSATRVNTEAFF.

The genes are TRBV10-3 and TRBJ2-5; TRBD2 might be the D (7 bases). Trimming took 8 bases from V and 4 from J, leaving 14 bases between them. This CDR3 has 13 residues. Germline CDR1 is ENHRY and CDR2 is SYGVKD. As DNA, the CDR3 is TGTGCCATCGGTGGGGGGGGGCTAGAGACCCAGTACTTC. Translated, it gives CAIGGGGLETQYF.

The chain combines TRBV5-6 with TRBJ2-5; the match to TRBD1 covers 9 bases. Germline lookup yields CDR1 SGHDT and CDR2 YYEEEE. V lost 5 bases and J lost 5; bases outside the gene matches: 10. CDR3 length equals 15 residues. The CDR3 loop is CASSLQTGGRETQYF. As DNA, the CDR3 is TGTGCCAGCAGTCTACAAACAGGGGGCCGGGAGACCCAGTACTTC.

The chain joins TRBV7-8 to TRBJ2-2; 10 bases match TRBD2. This CDR3 has 15 amino acids. Germline CDR1 SGHVS, CDR2 FQNEAQ. V shed 5 bases, J shed 4 bases, and the junction held 4 bases outside the gene matches. CDR3 in amino acids: CASSLGLAPTGELFF. For the CDR3, the DNA is TGTGCCAGCAGCCTGGGACTAGCGCCCACCGGGGAGCTGTTTTTT. The variable domain in full, with the rest retrieved from reference TRBV7-8 and TRBJ2-2, is GAGVSQSPRYKVAKRGQDVALRCDPISGHVSLFWYQQALGQGPEFLTYFQNEAQLDKSGLPSDRFFAERPEGSVSTLKIQRTQQEDSAVYLCASSLGLAPTGELFFGEGSRLTVL.

This rearrangement joins TRBV5-6 to TRBJ1-4; maybe TRBD1 (6 bases). The CDR3 spans 15 residues. Germline CDR1 and CDR2: SGHDT and YYEEEE. V dropped 0 bases and J dropped 8 bases, with 14 bases sitting between them. The CDR3, as DNA: TGTGCCAGCAGCTTGGTCACAGGGTTGAACGAAAAACTGTTTTTT. It codes for CASSLVTGLNEKLFF. The variable domain in full, with the rest retrieved from reference TRBV5-6 and TRBJ1-4, is DAGVTQSPTHLIKTRGQQVTLRCSPKSGHDTVSWYQQALGQGPQFIFQYYEEEERQRGNFPDRFSGHQFPNYSSELNVNALLLGDSALYLCASSLVTGLNEKLFFGSGTQLSVL.

The J gene is TRBJ2-7, the V gene TRBV6-5; maybe TRBD1 (5 bases). Germline V lookup: CDR1 MNHEY, CDR2 SVGAGI. V dropped 4 bases and J dropped 2 bases, with 9 bases sitting between them. The CDR3 runs to 13 residues. This CDR3 is CASSLTETYEQYF. In DNA form, the CDR3 reads TGTGCCAGCAGTTTGACAGAGACCTACGAGCAGTACTTC.

The chain combines TRBV19 with TRBJ1-1; D unresolved. This CDR3 is 12 amino acids long. Trimming pared 3 bases from V and 8 bases from J, leaving 10 bases between. Germline CDR1 LNHDA, CDR2 SQIVND (reference sequence). DNA for the CDR3: TGTGCCAGTAGTATGAGGTGGAGCGAAGCTTTCTTT. It yields the protein CASSMRWSEAFF.

The genes are TRBV18 and TRBJ2-2; 11 bases line up with TRBD2. The CDR3 spans 17 residues. CDR1 and CDR2 from the germline V gene are KGHSH and LQKENI. V was clipped by 2 bases and J by 1 base; unmatched bases: 3. The CDR3 protein is CASSPGLAGGNTGELFF. The CDR3 nucleotides read TGTGCCAGCTCACCAGGGCTAGCGGGGGGGAACACCGGGGAGCTGTTTTTT.

This clone was detected many times. The J gene is TRBJ2-7, the V gene TRBV7-9; D gene ambiguous. Germline V gene data show CDR1 as SEHNR and CDR2 as FQNEAQ (reference sequence). V gave up 4 bases and J gave up 1 base, with 14 bases separating them. This CDR3 region has 15 residues. In nucleotides, the CDR3 is TGTGCCAGCAGCTCCGGGTCAGTATTTTCCTACGAGCAGTACTTC. Protein: CASSSGSVFSYEQYF.

This chain joins TRBV4-3 and TRBJ2-3; 10 bases match TRBD1. Germline V gene data show CDR1 as LGHNA and CDR2 as YSLEER. V shed 3 bases and J 4 bases; nucleotides not matched to a gene: 10. CDR3 length: 17 amino acids. In DNA form, the CDR3 reads TGCGCCAGCAGCCAGGGGACGGGACAGGGGAGGCCAGATACGCAGTATTTT. Translation: CASSQGTGQGRPDTQYF.

The V and J genes are TRBV10-3 and TRBJ1-4; 8 positions match TRBD1. The CDR3 extends over 17 amino acids. Trimming at V came to 2 bases and at J to 5 bases, leaving 10 bases not matched to a gene. CDR1 and CDR2 from the germline V gene are ENHRY and SYGVKD. The DNA of the CDR3 is TGTGCCATCAGTGAGGGACTAGACAGGGGCGACAATGAAAAACTGTTTTTT. The encoded protein is CAISEGLDRGDNEKLFF.

The CDR3 nucleotides are TGTGCCAGCTCACCCTTTGGCGGGGGGACTAATGAAAAACTGTTTTTT. Translation gives CASSPFGGGTNEKLFF. The chain joins TRBV18 to TRBJ1-4; TRBD1 is a possible D gene (5 bases). Germline loops: CDR1 KGHSH, CDR2 LQKENI. The V end was cut by 3 bases, the J end by 2 bases, with 13 bases between. The CDR3 sequence is 16 residues long.